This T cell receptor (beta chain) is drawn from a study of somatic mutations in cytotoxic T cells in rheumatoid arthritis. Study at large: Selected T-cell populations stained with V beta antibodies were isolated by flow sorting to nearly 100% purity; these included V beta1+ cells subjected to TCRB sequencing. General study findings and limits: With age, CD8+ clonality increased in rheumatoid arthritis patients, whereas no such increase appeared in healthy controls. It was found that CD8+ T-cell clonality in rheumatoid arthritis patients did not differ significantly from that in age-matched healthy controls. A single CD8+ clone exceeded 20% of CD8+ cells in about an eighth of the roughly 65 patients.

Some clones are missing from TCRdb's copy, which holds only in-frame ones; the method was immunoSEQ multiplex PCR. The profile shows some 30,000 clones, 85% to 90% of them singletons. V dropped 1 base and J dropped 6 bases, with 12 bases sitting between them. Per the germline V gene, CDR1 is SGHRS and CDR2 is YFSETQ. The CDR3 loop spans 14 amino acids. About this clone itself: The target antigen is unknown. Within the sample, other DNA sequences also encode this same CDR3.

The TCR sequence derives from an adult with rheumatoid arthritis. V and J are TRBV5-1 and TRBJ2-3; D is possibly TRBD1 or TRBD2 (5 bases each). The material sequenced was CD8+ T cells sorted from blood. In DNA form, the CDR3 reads TGCGCCAGCAGCTTGACTACCGGGGCGGATACGCAGTATTTT. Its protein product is CASSLTTGADTQYF.